This passage covers 16 T cell receptor beta chains from one sample sequenced in a study of beta chain features in type 1 diabetes. All of the isolated RNA was reverse transcribed, so expressed TCRB transcripts were sequenced. Data came from immunoSEQ multiplex PCR; TCRdb stores just in-frame clones and leaves some out. Among about 40,000 clones listed, around 45% were seen once. The specimen sequenced was central memory CD4+ T cells from blood. Every receptor here comes from a young woman in good health.

The chain has TRBV6-5 and TRBJ2-1; 13 bases are shared with TRBD2. Germline values: CDR1 MNHEY, CDR2 SVGAGI. The CDR3 consists of 16 residues. With V trimmed by 2 bases and J by 4 bases, 2 bases remained unmatched. This CDR3 reads CASSYTSGRAYNEQFF. In DNA, the CDR3 is TGTGCCAGCAGTTACACTAGCGGGAGGGCTTACAATGAGCAGTTCTTC.

By sample share, this clone is medium-sized (0.01 to 0.1%). The chain combines TRBV4-2 with TRBJ2-7; D is perhaps TRBD2 (6 bases). This CDR3 contains 15 residues. V gave up 0 bases and J gave up 1 base, with 10 bases separating them. The germline CDR1 and CDR2 sequences are LGHNA and YNFKEQ. The CDR3 coding sequence is TGTGCCAGCAGCCAAGAAGCACGGGGGTCCTACGAGCAGTACTTC. Its protein product is CASSQEARGSYEQYF.

This clone was detected a few times. The chain recombines TRBV7-8 with TRBJ1-2; no reliable D call. This CDR3 has 13 amino acids. V gave up 5 bases and J gave up 2 bases, with 9 bases separating them. Germline CDR1 is SGHVS and CDR2 is FQNEAQ. CDR3 in DNA: TGTGCCAGCAGCCGCGTACAGAACTATGGCTACACCTTC. Its translation is CASSRVQNYGYTF.

The table lists this clone with a few counts. This rearrangement joins TRBV30 to TRBJ2-5; D call uncertain. The CDR3 covers 12 residues. Germline loops: CDR1 GTSNPN, CDR2 SVGIG (reference sequence). V lost 0 bases and J 5 bases, leaving 7 bases between the germline ends. This chain's CDR3 is CAWSVRWETQYF. The DNA of the CDR3 is TGTGCCTGGAGTGTACGGTGGGAGACCCAGTACTTC.

This clone was seen a few times. Its ends do not fully match the called genes, so a read error is possible. V and J are TRBV5-1 and TRBJ2-5; 8 bases map to TRBD1. This CDR3 is built from 13 residues. CDR1 is SGHRS, CDR2 YFSETQ, per germline. The CDR3 region is CASSWTGSETQYF. CDR3 sequence (DNA): TGTGCCAGCAGCTGGACAGGGAGTGAGACCCAGTACTTC.

This clone was detected a few times. V is TRBV7-2 and J is TRBJ2-7, with 8 bases aligning to TRBD2. From germline, CDR1 is SGHTA and CDR2 FQGNSA. The CDR3 is made up of 17 amino acids. Losses at the gene ends were 4 bases for V and 0 bases for J; bases not matched to a gene: 11. CDR3 region: CASSYPVGGGPSYEQYF. CDR3 DNA: TGTGCCAGCAGCTATCCGGTGGGCGGGGGGCCCTCCTACGAGCAGTACTTC.

This clone was picked up a small number of times. In DNA, the CDR3 is TGTGCCAGCAGCAAAATCGAGATGCGGGACAGGGGTACCACCATATATTTT. Protein sequence: CASSKIEMRDRGTTIYF. The chain couples TRBV11-2 to TRBJ1-3; 10 nucleotides align to TRBD1. This CDR3 is built from 17 residues. Losses at the gene ends were 5 bases for V and 9 bases for J; bases not matched to a gene: 16. Germline loops: CDR1 SGHAT, CDR2 FQNNGV.

The chain couples TRBV5-6 to TRBJ2-6; possible D gene TRBD1, 6 bases. The germline V and J ends were trimmed by 3 bases and 2 bases, with 15 bases remaining between them. In germline, CDR1 is SGHDT, CDR2 YYEEEE. CDR3 length: 17 residues. Here the CDR3 DNA reads TGTGCCAGCAGCTCGCAGGGGCACCCAACTGGGGCCAACGTCCTGACTTTC. It encodes CASSSQGHPTGANVLTF.

This chain links TRBV7-2 with TRBJ2-5; tentative D call: TRBD2 (6 bases). V was cut by 0 bases and J by 6 bases, with 17 bases left in between. This CDR3 contains 16 residues. Per germline, CDR1 SGHTA and CDR2 FQGNSA. The CDR3 bases are TGTGCCAGCAGCTTAGCGCTAGCGAAACCTTTCAAGACCCAGTACTTC. Translated, it gives CASSLALAKPFKTQYF.

This clone was seen only a few times. J is TRBJ2-7 and V is TRBV19; D possibly corresponds to TRBD1 (6 bases). Trimming pared 4 bases from V and 6 bases from J, leaving 13 bases between. Germline values: CDR1 LNHDA, CDR2 SQIVND (reference sequence). The CDR3 is 13 amino acids. In DNA, the CDR3 is TGTGCCAGTAGTACACAGGGCCTCCGCGAGCAGTACTTC. This translates into CASSTQGLREQYF.

This clone was counted a single time. The chain uses TRBV7-6 and TRBJ2-1; 9 bases align to TRBD2. The CDR3 has 15 amino acids. V was clipped by 2 bases and J by 5 bases; unmatched bases: 4. Germline-derived CDR1 and CDR2 are SGHVS and FNYEAQ. CDR3 sequence: CASSLLRGGHNEQFF. CDR3 sequence (DNA): TGTGCCAGCAGCTTATTGCGGGGGGGACACAATGAGCAGTTCTTC. Variable domain in full (rest from reference TRBV7-6 and TRBJ2-1): GAGVSQSPRYKVTKRGQDVALRCDPISGHVSLYWYRQALGQGPEFLTYFNYEAQQDKSGLPNDRFSAERPEGSISTLTIQRTEQRDSAMYRCASSLLRGGHNEQFFGPGTRLTVL.

The V gene is TRBV4-1, the J gene TRBJ2-7; D is undetermined. CDR1 and CDR2 from the germline V gene are MGHRA and YSYEKL. Trimming took 2 bases from V and 2 from J, leaving 10 bases between them. The CDR3 loop spans 14 amino acids. CDR3 region: CASSQLGTTYEQYF. The CDR3 DNA reads TGCGCCAGCAGCCAACTTGGCACGACCTACGAGCAGTACTTC.

This chain uses TRBV7-2 with TRBJ1-6, with no clear D. Per germline, CDR1 SGHTA and CDR2 FQGNSA. V lost 5 bases, J lost 14 bases, and 19 bases lay in between. The CDR3 is 14 residues long. CDR3 in DNA: TGTGCCAGCAGCGAAGCGCGGGTACCCAGAACCCTCCACTTT. This codes for CASSEARVPRTLHF. The whole variable domain, remainder taken from reference TRBV7-2 and TRBJ1-6, is GAGVSQSPSNKVTEKGKDVELRCDPISGHTALYWYRQSLGQGLEFLIYFQGNSAPDKSGLPSDRFSAERTGGSVSTLTIQRTQQEDSAVYLCASSEARVPRTLHFGNGTRLTVT.

This chain links TRBV6-1 with TRBJ1-5; 8 bases fit TRBD1. The CDR3 sequence is 15 residues long. Germline CDR1 and CDR2: MNHNS and SASEGT. V lost 5 bases to trimming and J lost 3 bases; unmatched junction nucleotides: 6. CDR3 sequence (DNA): TGTGCCAGCAGTCAACAGGGGGGGATCAATCAGCCCCAGCATTTT. The encoded protein is CASSQQGGINQPQHF.

A few counts support this clone. The V call is TRBV7-2, the J call TRBJ2-3; TRBD1 agrees at 7 bases. The J segment lost 6 bases and the V segment lost 5 bases, leaving 8 bases of the junction unmatched. The V gene's germline CDR1 is SGHTA and CDR2 FQGNSA. This CDR3 has 14 residues. Written as DNA, the CDR3 is TGTGCCAGCAGCCCCGACAGGGTGAGGGATACGCAGTATTTT. It specifies CASSPDRVRDTQYF.

V is TRBV5-1 and J is TRBJ1-1; a possible D gene is TRBD1 (5 bases). The CDR3 consists of 15 residues. The germline V and J ends were trimmed by 3 bases and 0 bases, with 12 bases remaining between them. Germline-derived CDR1 and CDR2 are SGHRS and YFSETQ. The CDR3 DNA reads as TGCGCCAGCAGCTCACCTTCACAGGTGAACACTGAAGCTTTCTTT. Protein: CASSSPSQVNTEAFF.